Sequencing of this T cell receptor beta chain was carried out in a study of cytomegalovirus exposure and HLA in healthy donors. Study results and caveats: Some V segments (TRBV6-2 and TRBV6-3 among them) were excluded as indistinguishable.

A multiplex PCR was run with 60 Vbeta primers and 13 Jbeta primers. Repertoires were generated with immunoSEQ multiplex PCR, while TCRdb's copy carries only in-frame clones and drops some. The table has 210,000 or so clones, around 87% seen once; the top ten hold 1.3%. This clone came up a few times. Its cognate antigen is unknown. Mismatch with germline at one junction end may stem from a read error. The germline gives CDR1 SEHNR, CDR2 FQNEAQ (reference sequence). There are 15 residues in the CDR3. Sequencing input: PBMCs. The chain links TRBV7-9 to TRBJ2-7; D is perhaps TRBD2 (7 bases). The TCR was taken from a man aged 25-45 years in good health and CMV-seronegative. CDR3 amino acids: CSSSSTRGALYEQYF. The CDR3 DNA follows: TGTTCCAGCAGCTCCACCCGGGGGGCCCTCTACGAGCAGTACTTC.